This T cell receptor beta chain comes out of a study of vaccination effects on CD4 cells after COVID-19. The CDR3 sequence is 15 residues long. Using viral peptide pools, the ViraFEST assay grew out antigen-specific CD4+ T cells prior to sequencing. Culture proceeded for approximately nine days, and CD4+ T cells were then isolated. Each participant was given two doses of one vaccine (BNT162b2 or mRNA-1273). Cultures got half-medium changes with IL-2 on days 3 and 7. The method was immunoSEQ multiplex PCR; TCRdb's version includes in-frame clones alone and lacks a portion of them. This table has fewer than 90,000 clones, around four fifths appearing once. There are a few counts of this clone. The antigen is unknown.

The receptor was isolated from a human donor who received a COVID-19 vaccine. The rearrangement uses TRBV21-1 and TRBJ2-7. TRBV21-1 is recorded as a pseudogene. The sequenced sample was CD4+ T cells from PBMCs cultured with HCoV-OC43 spike peptides, obtained after COVID-19 vaccination. The sample's subset: HCoV-OC43 spike overlapping peptide pool stimulation. CDR3 amino acids: CASSKRNGDSLEQYV. CDR3 nucleotides: TGTGCCAGCAGCAAAAGGAATGGGGATTCCCTCGAGCAGTACGTC.